These 24 T cell receptor beta chains were sequenced from one sample in a study of Ad26.COV2.S vaccination and SARS-CoV-2 variants. Stated treatment: 15 to 20 received Ad26.COV2.S at low or high dose, single or two shots; roughly five received placebo; per-sample allocation not given. Sampling happened 63 days after the first vaccine or placebo injection. TCRdb's copy holds only in-frame clones and misses some; the assay was immunoSEQ multiplex PCR. There are around 400,000 clones in the sample; 80% to 90% occur only once, and around 7% lies in the top ten. The sample here was peripheral blood, taken in a trial of Ad26.COV2.S vaccine versus placebo. These receptors were obtained from a person between 18 and 65 years old who received the Ad26.COV2.S COVID-19 vaccine or a placebo.

This clone was found once. V is TRBV24-1 and J is TRBJ1-3; 10 bases fit TRBD1. The germline V gene has CDR1 KGHDR and CDR2 SFDVKD. The length of the CDR3 is 16 residues. The ends lost 5 bases at V and 4 bases at J; junction bases unmatched: 7. This CDR3 reads CATSADRGLLGNTIYF. The CDR3 DNA reads TGTGCCACCAGTGCCGACAGGGGGCTATTGGGAAACACCATATATTTT.

This clone was recorded once. The chain is built from TRBV24-1 and TRBJ2-3; D is uncertain. Trimming took off 4 bases at V and 4 bases at J, with 14 bases between the two ends. The CDR3 sequence is 15 residues long. Germline lookup yields CDR1 KGHDR and CDR2 SFDVKD. Written as DNA, the CDR3 is TGTGCCACCAGTGACCTGAGTCCGCCCCCAGATACGCAGTATTTT. It translates to CATSDLSPPPDTQYF.

The V gene is TRBV15, the J gene TRBJ1-1; tentative D call: TRBD1 (6 bases). V lost 5 bases and J 6 bases, leaving 13 bases between the germline ends. CDR3 length equals 13 residues. Germline V gene sequence: CDR1 LNHNV, CDR2 YYDKDF (reference sequence). CDR3 amino acids: CATSLGRGPEAFF. The CDR3 DNA reads as TGTGCCACCAGCCTGGGGCGGGGGCCTGAAGCTTTCTTT.

This chain links TRBV7-9 with TRBJ1-5, with 7 positions matching TRBD1. This CDR3 has 16 residues. V lost 4 bases, J lost 2 bases, and 8 bases stayed unmatched. Per the germline V gene, CDR1 is SEHNR and CDR2 is FQNEAQ (reference sequence). CDR3: CASSSTHRGGNQPQHF. CDR3 nucleotides: TGTGCCAGCAGCTCTACCCACAGGGGCGGCAATCAGCCCCAGCATTTT.

The chain carries TRBV27 and TRBJ2-2, with 9 nucleotides matching TRBD2. Trimming at V came to 2 bases and at J to 3 bases, leaving 13 bases not matched to a gene. CDR1 MNHEY and CDR2 SMNVEV come from the germline V gene (reference sequence). This CDR3 spans 19 amino acids. As DNA, the CDR3 is TGTGCCAGCAGTTTACGCCCCCCCAGGCTAGCGGGATACACCGGGGAGCTGTTTTTT. Its protein product is CASSLRPPRLAGYTGELFF.

This chain uses TRBV18 with TRBJ2-7; D is uncertain. Germline V gene sequence: CDR1 KGHSH, CDR2 LQKENI. This CDR3 region has 14 residues. Trimming took off 2 bases at V and 6 bases at J, with 14 bases between the two ends. CDR3 loop: CASSPSVTAPEQYF. DNA of the CDR3: TGTGCCAGCTCACCATCCGTCACAGCCCCCGAGCAGTACTTC.

A few counts support this clone. The chain is built from TRBV27 and TRBJ2-3; D is undetermined. This CDR3 comprises 13 residues. Germline-derived CDR1 and CDR2 are MNHEY and SMNVEV (reference sequence). V lost 5 bases, J lost 3 bases, and 9 bases lay in between. DNA of the CDR3: TGTGCCAGCAGTCACGAAAGGACAGATACGCAGTATTTT. Protein: CASSHERTDTQYF.

The rearrangement links TRBV4-1 to TRBJ1-2; the match to TRBD1 covers 8 bases. Germline V CDR1 and CDR2: MGHRA, YSYEKL. The CDR3 extends over 14 amino acids. With 1 base clipped from V and 9 bases from J, the junction kept 7 bases outside the gene matches. The CDR3 DNA reads TGCGCCAGCAGCCAAGTTTCAGGGGGCGCGAGCTACACCTTC. Translated: CASSQVSGGASYTF.

CDR3 sequence (DNA): TGTGCCAGCACCGGACAGGGTGGCTATGGCTACACCTTC. It yields the protein CASTGQGGYGYTF. The V call is TRBV6-5, the J call TRBJ1-2, with 8 bases matching TRBD1. This CDR3 comprises 13 residues. The junction had 5 bases not matched to a gene; V was cut back by 7 bases and J by 4 bases. Germline V CDR1 and CDR2: MNHEY, SVGAGI.

The chain links TRBV11-1 to TRBJ2-2; D is uncertain. V dropped 3 bases and J dropped 4 bases, with 9 bases sitting between them. From germline, CDR1 is SGHAT and CDR2 FQDESV (reference sequence). The CDR3 has 14 residues. The CDR3 bases are TGTGCCAGCAGCTTCCGGCTTTCCACCGGGGAGCTGTTTTTT. Translation gives CASSFRLSTGELFF. The full variable domain, with the rest looked up from reference TRBV11-1 and TRBJ2-2, is EAEVAQSPRYKITEKSQAVAFWCDPISGHATLYWYRQILGQGPELLVQFQDESVVDDSQLPKDRFSAERLKGVDSTLKIQPAELGDSAMYLCASSFRLSTGELFFGEGSRLTVL.

V usage is TRBV5-4 and J usage is TRBJ2-1; 7 bases are shared with TRBD2. Looked up from germline, CDR1 is SGHNT and CDR2 is YYREEE (reference sequence). This CDR3 comprises 16 residues. After removal of 0 bases from V and 0 bases from J, the junction contained 3 bases not matched to a gene. The CDR3 nucleotides are TGTGCCAGCAGCTTGGTTGGGGGGGGCTCCTACAATGAGCAGTTCTTC. Amino acids: CASSLVGGGSYNEQFF. The entire variable domain, with the rest obtained from reference TRBV5-4 and TRBJ2-1, is as follows: ETGVTQSPTHLIKTRGQQVTLRCSSQSGHNTVSWYQQALGQGPQFIFQYYREEENGRGNFPPRFSGLQFPNYSSELNVNALELDDSALYLCASSLVGGGSYNEQFFGPGTRLTVL.

The gene calls are TRBV7-9 and TRBJ1-4; TRBD1 matches at 9 bases. V was clipped by 6 bases and J by 8 bases; unmatched bases: 7. The CDR3 loop spans 14 amino acids. Germline assignment: CDR1 SEHNR and CDR2 FQNEAQ (reference sequence). The CDR3 loop reads CASRVGTGYEKLFF. CDR3 in DNA: TGTGCCAGCAGGGTTGGGACAGGGTACGAAAAACTGTTTTTT.

The chain has TRBV18 and TRBJ1-1; D remains unclear. The germline CDR1 and CDR2 sequences are KGHSH and LQKENI. Trimming pared 2 bases from V and 4 bases from J, leaving 11 bases between. This CDR3 has 14 residues. The CDR3 loop is CASSPGQPPTEAFF. For the CDR3, the DNA is TGTGCCAGCTCACCAGGCCAGCCGCCCACTGAAGCTTTCTTT.

The gene calls are TRBV7-9 and TRBJ1-2, with 7 bases aligning to TRBD1. The V and J ends lost 8 bases and 7 bases, in that order; junction bases with no gene match: 19. The CDR3 spans 16 residues. Looked up from germline, CDR1 is SEHNR and CDR2 is FQNEAQ (reference sequence). The CDR3 region has the DNA TGTGCCAGCCATTCGCCGGGACAGAGTAGGGTACGTGGCTACACCTTC. The encoded protein is CASHSPGQSRVRGYTF.

V gene TRBV5-6 combines with J gene TRBJ1-5; no reliable D call. This CDR3 is built from 13 residues. The ends were cut back, 4 bases at V and 5 bases at J, with 10 bases in the middle. Germline values: CDR1 SGHDT, CDR2 YYEEEE. This chain's CDR3 is CASSQLPDQPQHF. The DNA for the CDR3 is TGTGCCAGCAGCCAACTACCCGATCAGCCCCAGCATTTT.

J is TRBJ2-7 and V is TRBV9, with D unclear. This CDR3 contains 14 residues. Germline CDR1 reads SGDLS; CDR2 reads YYNGEE. Trimming took off 4 bases at V and 2 bases at J, with 13 bases between the two ends. The CDR3 nucleotides read TGTGCCAGCAGCCCGCTAACAGACGCCTACGAGCAGTACTTC. Translating it yields CASSPLTDAYEQYF. Combining the CDR3 with reference TRBV9 and TRBJ2-7 gives the whole variable domain DSGVTQTPKHLITATGQRVTLRCSPRSGDLSVYWYQQSLDQGLQFLIQYYNGEERAKGNILERFSAQQFPDLHSELNLSSLELGDSALYFCASSPLTDAYEQYFGPGTRLTVT.

The rearrangement uses TRBV10-3 and TRBJ1-3; D uncertain. The CDR3 extends over 15 amino acids. Germline V gene data show CDR1 as ENHRY and CDR2 as SYGVKD. The V end lost 4 bases, the J end lost 0 bases, and 10 bases lay between the germline ends. The CDR3 protein is CAISAQPSSGNTIYF. The DNA of the CDR3 is TGTGCCATCAGTGCCCAGCCGAGCTCTGGAAACACCATATATTTT.

The chain links TRBV7-2 to TRBJ2-7; D may correspond to TRBD1 or TRBD2 (5 bases each). The CDR3 contains 14 residues. Germline V gene sequence: CDR1 SGHTA, CDR2 FQGNSA. The germline V and J ends were trimmed by 5 bases and 0 bases, with 11 bases remaining between them. Here the CDR3 reads CASSESGTSYEQYF. The DNA for the CDR3 is TGTGCCAGCAGCGAATCCGGGACCTCCTACGAGCAGTACTTC.

The rearrangement uses TRBV4-1 and TRBJ2-1, with D perhaps TRBD2 (6 bases). The CDR3 sequence is 13 residues long. Trimming shortened V by 4 bases and J by 8 bases, and 12 bases separated the two germline ends. Germline CDR1 reads MGHRA; CDR2 reads YSYEKL. CDR3 in DNA: TGCGCCAGCAGCCGAACTAGCTCCGATGAGCAGTTCTTC. Its protein product is CASSRTSSDEQFF.

The CDR3 is CASSPREPGLAGGWADTQYF. In nucleotides, the CDR3 is TGCGCCAGCAGCCCTCGGGAACCGGGACTAGCGGGAGGATGGGCAGATACGCAGTATTTT. V and J are TRBV4-1 and TRBJ2-3, with 15 bases identical to TRBD2. The CDR3 has 20 residues. V lost 4 bases to trimming and J lost 4 bases; unmatched junction nucleotides: 15. CDR1 MGHRA and CDR2 YSYEKL come from the germline V gene.

Details on this clone: The junction does not match germline at one end; this may be a read error. V usage is TRBV4-2 and J usage is TRBJ1-1; perhaps TRBD1 as D (5 bases). This CDR3 is 16 amino acids long. Germline CDR1 LGHNA, CDR2 YNFKEQ. The CDR3 loop reads CASSQDALGWRQGGVF. The CDR3 region has the DNA TGTGCCAGCAGCCAAGATGCATTAGGTTGGCGGCAGGGTGGGGTCTTT.

The chain uses TRBV15 and TRBJ2-3; 9 positions agree with TRBD2. Germline V gives CDR1 LNHNV, CDR2 YYDKDF (reference sequence). With 1 base clipped from V and 1 base from J, the junction kept 15 bases outside the gene matches. This CDR3 contains 20 residues. The CDR3 nucleotides are TGTGCCACCAGCAGAGTTTTGGTGTCTAGCGGGAATCGGGGCACAGATACGCAGTATTTT. The encoded protein is CATSRVLVSSGNRGTDTQYF.

V and J are TRBV21-1 and TRBJ2-3; the table's D call, TRBD2, has no DNA check behind it. TRBV21-1 is recorded as a pseudogene. The CDR3 has 16 residues. The CDR3 region is CASSKGKAGRADTQYF. Here the CDR3 DNA reads TGTGCCAGCAGCAAGGGGAAGGCGGGGAGGGCGGATACGCAGTATTTT.

The chain couples TRBV21-1 to TRBJ1-1. TRBV21-1 is a pseudogene. There are 17 residues in the CDR3. In nucleotides, the CDR3 is TGTGCCAGCAGCAAAGAAAAAGGAGCGGGGATGGGAGCTGAAGCTTTCTTT. As protein: CASSKEKGAGMGAEAFF.